The 16 T cell receptor beta chains below were found in one sample sequenced in a study of cytomegalovirus exposure and HLA in healthy donors. PCR employed 60 Vbeta and 13 Jbeta primers. Sequenced by immunoSEQ multiplex PCR; TCRdb stores in-frame clones only, minus some. The sample has tens of thousands of clones, roughly 88% seen once. The sample was PBMCs. The receptor set was obtained from a woman between 18 and 29 years old in good health and CMV-seronegative.

This clone was seen a single time. The chain carries TRBV28 and TRBJ2-3; D is undetermined. Germline V CDR1 and CDR2: MDHEN, SYDVKM. The CDR3 runs to 15 residues. Trimming removed 7 bases from V and 2 bases from J, with 16 bases in between. The CDR3, as DNA: TGTGCCAGCAAATGGTTCGAGGAGCCCACAGATACGCAGTATTTT. It encodes CASKWFEEPTDTQYF.

The CDR3 DNA follows: TGCGCCAGCAGCCCTGACAGGGACGCCGGGGAGCTGTTTTTT. Its translation: CASSPDRDAGELFF. The J gene is TRBJ2-2, the V gene TRBV5-1, with 7 bases identical to TRBD1. Germline assignment: CDR1 SGHRS and CDR2 YFSETQ. This CDR3 contains 14 residues. The J segment lost 6 bases and the V segment lost 4 bases, leaving 6 bases of the junction unmatched.

The sample holds a few counts of this clone. V usage is TRBV4-1 and J usage is TRBJ2-7; 8 nucleotides match TRBD2. Germline assignment: CDR1 MGHRA and CDR2 YSYEKL. The CDR3 contains 14 residues. Trimming at V came to 1 base and at J to 2 bases, leaving 1 base not matched to a gene. CDR3 protein: CASSQGLATYEQYF. The CDR3 bases are TGCGCCAGCAGCCAAGGACTAGCGACCTACGAGCAGTACTTC.

The V call is TRBV28, the J call TRBJ2-6, with 8 positions matching TRBD2. The CDR3 runs 16 residues. The V gene's germline CDR1 is MDHEN and CDR2 SYDVKM. V lost 3 bases to trimming and J lost 4 bases; unmatched junction nucleotides: 5. CDR3 in amino acids: CASSFGGVSGANVLTF. The CDR3 DNA follows: TGTGCCAGCAGTTTCGGGGGGGTTTCAGGGGCCAACGTCCTGACTTTC. The variable domain in full, completed from reference TRBV28 and TRBJ2-6, reads DVKVTQSSRYLVKRTGEKVFLECVQDMDHENMFWYRQDPGLGLRLIYFSYDVKMKEKGDIPEGYSVSREKKERFSLILESASTNQTSMYLCASSFGGVSGANVLTFGAGSRLTVL.

The rearrangement joins TRBV4-3 to TRBJ2-2; D perhaps matches TRBD1 (5 bases). This CDR3 is 14 amino acids long. V lost 6 bases and J lost 3, with 11 bases in between. Per the germline V gene, CDR1 is LGHNA and CDR2 is YSLEER. The chain's CDR3 is CASRQGLDTGELFF. The CDR3 DNA follows: TGCGCCAGCAGGCAGGGCCTGGACACCGGGGAGCTGTTTTTT.

J is TRBJ2-2 and V is TRBV12-5, with D possibly TRBD1 on 6 matching bases. The CDR3 consists of 17 residues. CDR1 and CDR2 from the germline V gene are LGHNT and FRNRAP. Between the trimmed V and J ends, which lost 5 bases and 0 bases, there was a span of 16 bases. The CDR3 protein is CASGMTGQSTNTGELFF. CDR3 in DNA: TGTGCTAGTGGTATGACCGGACAGTCGACGAACACCGGGGAGCTGTTTTTT.

The chain couples TRBV7-2 to TRBJ2-7, with TRBD2 matching 9 bases. Germline lookup yields CDR1 SGHTA and CDR2 FQGNSA. The CDR3 contains 19 residues. The ends lost 4 bases at V and 3 bases at J; junction bases unmatched: 19. CDR3 sequence: CASSSYLASGILGNYEQYF. The CDR3 nucleotides read TGTGCCAGCAGCTCGTATTTGGCTAGCGGGATCCTGGGGAACTACGAGCAGTACTTC. The full variable domain, completed using reference TRBV7-2 and TRBJ2-7, is GAGVSQSPSNKVTEKGKDVELRCDPISGHTALYWYRQSLGQGLEFLIYFQGNSAPDKSGLPSDRFSAERTGGSVSTLTIQRTQQEDSAVYLCASSSYLASGILGNYEQYFGPGTRLTVT.

This sequence joins TRBV25-1 and TRBJ2-5, with 8 nucleotides matching TRBD1. The DNA end is a closer match to TRBJ2-7, so the J assignment may be wrong. From germline, CDR1 is MGHDK and CDR2 SYGVNS. The CDR3 sequence is 13 residues long. The CDR3 loop reads CASRGQEDYEQYF. For the CDR3, the DNA is TGTGCCAGCAGGGGACAGGAAGATTACGAGCAGTACTTC.

This clone has only one observation. The rearrangement uses TRBV6-5 and TRBJ1-6, with D hard to call. V dropped 0 bases and J dropped 7 bases, with 4 bases sitting between them. The CDR3 has 13 residues. Germline values: CDR1 MNHEY, CDR2 SVGAGI. CDR3 amino acids: CASSYSSNSPLHF. As DNA, the CDR3 is TGTGCCAGCAGTTACTCGTCGAATTCACCCCTCCACTTT.

The CDR3 DNA reads as TGTGCCAGCAGCGTTGGCGGGCAGAACACAGATACGCAGTATTTT. Protein product: CASSVGGQNTDTQYF. J is TRBJ2-3 and V is TRBV9; D is perhaps TRBD2 (5 bases). V lost 2 bases and J 2 bases, leaving 12 bases between the germline ends. Per germline, CDR1 SGDLS and CDR2 YYNGEE. The length of the CDR3 is 15 residues.

The chain employs TRBV7-9 and TRBJ2-7; 9 bases match TRBD2. The CDR3 is 13 amino acids. The germline V gene encodes CDR1 SEHNR and CDR2 FQNEAQ (reference sequence). The J segment lost 5 bases and the V segment lost 2 bases, leaving 1 base of the junction unmatched. The CDR3 is CASSLLAGNEQYF. The CDR3 nucleotides are TGTGCCAGCAGCTTACTAGCGGGGAACGAGCAGTACTTC.

The sample holds a few counts of this clone. The V call is TRBV4-3, the J call TRBJ2-7; D gene uncertain. The ends were cut back, 0 bases at V and 5 bases at J, with 14 bases in the middle. The germline gives CDR1 LGHNA, CDR2 YSLEER. This CDR3 is 15 amino acids long. The CDR3 bases are TGCGCCAGCAGCCAAGATAACTCCAACTTCCACGAGCAGTACTTC. The encoded protein is CASSQDNSNFHEQYF.

The chain has TRBV6-5 and TRBJ1-5; no clear D gene. Germline V lookup: CDR1 MNHEY, CDR2 SVGAGI. The V end lost 6 bases, the J end lost 0 bases, and 9 bases lay between the germline ends. The length of the CDR3 is 14 residues. DNA for the CDR3: TGTGCCAGCAGGGGAGGGTCTAGCAATCAGCCCCAGCATTTT. Its protein is CASRGGSSNQPQHF.

This chain connects TRBV23-1 to TRBJ1-6; 7 bases map to TRBD1. TRBV23-1 is noted as an ORF with a role that remains uncertain. V trimming: 6 bases; J trimming: 5 bases; junction bases outside the gene matches: 4. The CDR3 is 14 residues long. CDR3 coding DNA: TGCGCCAGCAGGAGGGGGACAGATAATTCACCCCTCCACTTT. Its translation: CASRRGTDNSPLHF.

V is TRBV6-5 and J is TRBJ2-7; tentatively, D is TRBD1 (5 bases). V shed 0 bases and J shed 3 bases, with 6 bases lying between them. CDR3 length equals 13 residues. The germline gives CDR1 MNHEY, CDR2 SVGAGI. CDR3 in DNA: TGTGCCAGCAGTTACTCGCAGGGCTACGAGCAGTACTTC. Amino acid sequence: CASSYSQGYEQYF.

The genes are TRBV6-5 and TRBJ1-1, with D possibly TRBD1 on 5 matching bases. V was pared by 0 bases and J by 4 bases, with 15 bases between. Germline V CDR1 and CDR2: MNHEY, SVGAGI. The CDR3 loop spans 16 amino acids. CDR3 sequence reads: CASSYSSLWGGTEAFF. The CDR3 bases are TGTGCCAGCAGTTACTCGTCCCTTTGGGGGGGCACTGAAGCTTTCTTT.